These 2 T cell receptor beta chains share one sample of origin, sequenced in a study of cytomegalovirus exposure and HLA in healthy donors. Vbeta (60) and Jbeta (13) primers were used in the PCR. Data came from immunoSEQ multiplex PCR; TCRdb stores just in-frame clones and leaves some out. The sample table includes about 160,000 clones. The sample consisted of PBMCs. Receptor source: a woman in her sixties in good health and CMV-seronegative.

The gene calls are TRBV7-3 and TRBJ1-1; D is possibly TRBD1 (5 bases). Germline CDR1 and CDR2: SGHTA and FQGTGA. The CDR3 has 15 residues. V was shortened by 4 bases and J by 3 bases, with 15 bases between the two germline ends. The CDR3 DNA sequence: TGTGCCAGCAGCTCCCCGGGTTCGGGGGACACTGAAGCTTTCTTT. Its protein product is CASSSPGSGDTEAFF.

This chain joins TRBV29-1 and TRBJ1-3; no reliable D call. V lost 7 bases, J lost 0 bases, and 13 bases lay in between. Per germline, CDR1 SQVTM and CDR2 ANQGSEA. There are 14 residues in the CDR3. CDR3 sequence (DNA): TGCAGCGCCGTTGGAGGCCCCTCTGGAAACACCATATATTTT. Translated, it gives CSAVGGPSGNTIYF.